A single sample gave rise to the 24 T cell receptor beta chains below, sequenced in a study of T cells in Graves' hyperthyroidism and ophthalmopathy. RNA transcripts provided the source from which TCR beta CDR3 regions were amplified. First-round RT-PCR targeting the TCR CDR3 was performed with the HTBI primer set. TCRdb reprocessed the multiplex PCR reads via MiXCR and lists one record per CDR3 protein. The sample has about 600,000 distinct CDR3 sequences; roughly a sixth are singletons. The specimen sequenced was blood. Source of these receptors: a middle-aged woman with Graves' ophthalmopathy.

Many counts were recorded for this clonotype. This rearrangement joins TRBV7-9 to TRBJ2-1, with D unclear. CDR1 SEHNR and CDR2 FQNEAQ come from the germline V gene (reference sequence). V gave up 5 bases and J gave up 10 bases, with 15 bases separating them. CDR3 length: 13 residues. As DNA, the CDR3 is TGTGCCAGCAGCCCTCAATGGTTTCCGGAGCAGTTCTTC. This codes for CASSPQWFPEQFF.

This clonotype was detected many times. This chain uses TRBV18 with TRBJ1-1; perhaps TRBD1 as D (5 bases). The germline V gene encodes CDR1 KGHSH and CDR2 LQKENI. The CDR3 sequence is 15 residues long. V was pared by 0 bases and J by 5 bases, with 13 bases between. As DNA, the CDR3 is TGTGCCAGCTCACCACCTGCAGGGAGCCGTACTGAAGCTTTCTTT. Amino acid sequence: CASSPPAGSRTEAFF.

This clonotype was counted many times. The rearrangement uses TRBV3-1 and TRBJ1-2; D gene ambiguous. CDR3 size: 16 residues. Trimming took off 0 bases at V and 4 bases at J, with 15 bases between the two ends. In germline, CDR1 is LGHDT, CDR2 YNNKEL (reference sequence). CDR3 sequence reads: CASSQDLGAGIYGYTF. DNA for the CDR3: TGTGCCAGCAGCCAAGACCTGGGAGCGGGGATCTATGGCTACACCTTC.

There are many counts of this clonotype. V gene TRBV6-2 or TRBV6-3 combines with J gene TRBJ2-7; D is possibly TRBD1 or TRBD2 (5 bases each). Trimming shortened V by 10 bases and J by 2 bases, and 18 bases separated the two germline ends. The V gene's germline CDR1 is MNHEY and CDR2 SVGEGT. The CDR3 has 14 residues. The CDR3 sequence is CATNSRGGPYEQYF. CDR3 nucleotides: TGTGCCACCAACTCCCGGGGCGGGCCCTACGAGCAGTACTTC.

The gene calls are TRBV28 and TRBJ2-2; tentative D call: TRBD2 (6 bases). The germline V and J ends were trimmed by 7 bases and 5 bases, with 26 bases remaining between them. The CDR3 has 18 residues. In germline, CDR1 is MDHEN, CDR2 SYDVKM. The CDR3 sequence is CASTQNPFSGGRTGELFF. The CDR3 DNA sequence: TGTGCCAGCACCCAAAACCCCTTTAGCGGAGGTCGGACCGGGGAGCTGTTTTTT. Complete variable domain (other parts from reference TRBV28 and TRBJ2-2): DVKVTQSSRYLVKRTGEKVFLECVQDMDHENMFWYRQDPGLGLRLIYFSYDVKMKEKGDIPEGYSVSREKKERFSLILESASTNQTSMYLCASTQNPFSGGRTGELFFGEGSRLTVL.

This clonotype appeared a few times. The chain couples TRBV7-9 to TRBJ2-3; no clear D. Trimming shortened V by 1 base and J by 5 bases, and 13 bases separated the two germline ends. The germline gives CDR1 SEHNR, CDR2 FQNEAQ (reference sequence). The CDR3 sequence is 15 residues long. The chain's CDR3 is CASSLDGMRKDTQYF. The CDR3 bases are TGTGCCAGCAGCTTAGACGGTATGAGGAAAGATACGCAGTATTTT.

This clonotype was counted only a few times. The CDR3, as DNA: TGTGCCACCAGGCACCTTCCTGGAGATGAGCAGTTCTTC. Translated: CATRHLPGDEQFF. The chain links TRBV15 to TRBJ2-1, with D hard to call. The germline V gene has CDR1 LNHNV and CDR2 YYDKDF (reference sequence). The CDR3 is 13 amino acids. V lost 6 bases and J 8 bases, leaving 14 bases between the germline ends.

The gene calls are TRBV6-2 or TRBV6-3 and TRBJ2-3; D ambiguous. The germline CDR1 and CDR2 sequences are MNHEY and SVGEGT. V gave up 5 bases and J gave up 2 bases, with 5 bases separating them. This CDR3 contains 12 residues. DNA for the CDR3: TGTGCCAGCAGTACCGTCACAGATACGCAGTATTTT. Translating gives CASSTVTDTQYF.

In its sample, this clonotype was seen a few times. This chain's CDR3 is CASGTSGRETQYF. The CDR3 nucleotides are TGCGCCAGCGGGACTAGCGGGAGAGAGACCCAGTACTTC. The chain employs TRBV10-2 and TRBJ2-5; TRBD2 matches at 14 bases. V gave up 8 bases and J gave up 4 bases; unmatched junction bases: 0. The CDR3 has 13 amino acids. Germline loops: CDR1 WSHSY, CDR2 SAAADI.

The genes are TRBV6-5 and TRBJ1-1, with no clear D. The CDR3 is 14 amino acids. Germline values: CDR1 MNHEY, CDR2 SVGAGI. V was trimmed by 0 bases and J by 1 base, leaving 6 bases between them. CDR3 nucleotide sequence: TGTGCCAGCAGTTACTCCAAGGGGAACACTGAAGCTTTCTTT. Amino acids: CASSYSKGNTEAFF.

This clonotype has ten or more counts. The rearrangement joins TRBV18 to TRBJ2-5; TRBD2 matches at 11 bases. V trimming: 4 bases; J trimming: 2 bases; junction bases outside the gene matches: 3. The germline V gene encodes CDR1 KGHSH and CDR2 LQKENI. The CDR3 sequence is 15 residues long. CDR3 amino acids: CASSLGLADQETQYF. DNA of the CDR3: TGTGCCAGCTCACTGGGACTAGCGGATCAAGAGACCCAGTACTTC.

At least ten counts were recorded for this clonotype. The rearrangement joins TRBV6-1 to TRBJ1-1, with 7 bases aligning to TRBD1. CDR3 length equals 16 residues. CDR1 MNHNS and CDR2 SASEGT come from the germline V gene. J was trimmed by 4 bases and V by 7 bases; bases with no gene match: 15. The CDR3 reads CASIQVAEQGLTEAFF. The CDR3 nucleotides read TGTGCCAGCATCCAAGTGGCGGAACAGGGGCTCACTGAAGCTTTCTTT.

This clonotype was seen more than once but under ten times. A much bigger clone sits one base away, suggesting this may be a read error. The chain carries TRBV28 and TRBJ1-6, with a weak D call TRBD1 (5 bases). The CDR3 has 15 amino acids. Germline values: CDR1 MDHEN, CDR2 SYDVKM. Deletions cut 2 bases from V and 10 bases from J, with 15 bases between. The CDR3 protein is CASSLGGAQASPLHF. The DNA of the CDR3 is TGTGCCAGCAGTTTAGGAGGGGCGCAGGCCTCACCCCTCCACTTT.

This clonotype was detected many times. The chain is built from TRBV30 and TRBJ1-5; D remains ambiguous. Germline V gene sequence: CDR1 GTSNPN, CDR2 SVGIG (reference sequence). CDR3 length: 13 residues. V dropped 0 bases and J dropped 3 bases, with 6 bases sitting between them. For the CDR3, the DNA is TGTGCCTGGAGTGTATCGAACAATCAGCCCCAGCATTTT. It yields the protein CAWSVSNNQPQHF.

This clonotype occurred a few times. The rearrangement uses TRBV9 and TRBJ2-2, with TRBD2 matching over 10 bases. The CDR3 sequence is 17 residues long. V lost 6 bases and J lost 7; bases outside the gene matches: 15. Per the germline V gene, CDR1 is SGDLS and CDR2 is YYNGEE. CDR3 residues: CASTASAGGPNGGELFF. DNA for the CDR3: TGTGCCAGCACCGCCTCAGCGGGGGGGCCCAATGGCGGGGAGCTGTTTTTT.

The genes are TRBV7-6 and TRBJ1-1; no definite D call. Germline CDR1 reads SGHVS; CDR2 reads FNYEAQ. V was cut by 2 bases and J by 0 bases, with 7 bases left in between. The CDR3 is 14 amino acids. The CDR3 region is CASSLTHMNTEAFF. The CDR3, as DNA: TGTGCCAGCAGCTTAACACATATGAACACTGAAGCTTTCTTT.

A remark on this clonotype: At one of its ends the junction is not consistent with the germline gene, which may arise from a read error. The chain uses TRBV28 and TRBJ1-1, with TRBD1 as a possible D gene (5 bases). The CDR3 is made up of 13 amino acids. The germline V gene encodes CDR1 MDHEN and CDR2 SYDVKM. The CDR3 DNA is TGTGCCAGCAGATACACAGGAAACACTGGAGCTTTCTTT. This gives the protein CASRYTGNTGAFF.

This clonotype was observed at least ten times. The rearrangement links TRBV3-1 to TRBJ1-2; D call uncertain. CDR3 size: 14 residues. The germline gives CDR1 LGHDT, CDR2 YNNKEL (reference sequence). V dropped 1 base and J dropped 6 bases, with 12 bases sitting between them. This chain's CDR3 is CASSQVGVTHGYTF. CDR3 DNA sequence: TGTGCCAGCAGCCAAGTTGGAGTGACTCATGGCTACACCTTC.

The CDR3 bases are TGTGGGAACAACGGGGGCCCCAGCTACAATGAGCAGTTCTTC. It is translated as CGNNGGPSYNEQFF. This chain connects TRBV28 to TRBJ2-1; either TRBD1 or TRBD2 may supply D (6 bases each). CDR1 and CDR2 (germline): MDHEN, SYDVKM. The CDR3 has 14 amino acids.

This clonotype was detected only a few times. The rearrangement joins TRBV12-3 or TRBV12-4 to TRBJ2-1, with a possible D match to TRBD2 (5 bases). The CDR3 is 15 residues long. The V gene lost 7 bases and the J gene lost 9 bases, with 22 bases spanning the gap. The chain's CDR3 is CASTSMEAPVGEQFF. The DNA for the CDR3 is TGTGCCAGCACCTCAATGGAGGCCCCCGTCGGTGAGCAGTTCTTC.

V and J are TRBV4-2 and TRBJ2-1, with TRBD2 identical over 9 bases. The V segment lost 3 bases and the J segment 0 bases; nucleotides outside the gene matches: 6. Germline-derived CDR1 and CDR2 are LGHNA and YNFKEQ. This CDR3 spans 17 amino acids. The CDR3 sequence is CASSQMRGGSSYNEQFF. Written as DNA, the CDR3 is TGTGCCAGCAGCCAGATGCGGGGGGGGAGCTCCTACAATGAGCAGTTCTTC.

The chain employs TRBV20-1 and TRBJ1-3; 7 bases line up with TRBD1. The V gene end was trimmed by 0 bases and the J gene end by 0 bases; junction bases not matched to a gene: 17. This CDR3 spans 20 amino acids. CDR1 is DFQATT and CDR2 is SNEGSKA in the germline V gene (reference sequence). CDR3 protein: CSARDGGRAGGYLSGNTIYF. The CDR3 coding sequence is TGCAGTGCTAGAGATGGAGGCAGGGCAGGGGGGTACCTCTCTGGAAACACCATATATTTT.

Many counts were recorded for this clonotype. The gene calls are TRBV11-2 and TRBJ2-6; D remains unclear. V dropped 4 bases and J dropped 0 bases, with 13 bases sitting between them. The germline V gene encodes CDR1 SGHAT and CDR2 FQNNGV. The CDR3 is 17 amino acids. The CDR3 sequence: CASSSGPLASGANVLTF. CDR3 coding DNA: TGTGCCAGCAGCTCCGGGCCATTGGCCTCTGGGGCCAACGTCCTGACTTTC.

This clonotype showed up many times. The chain uses TRBV20-1 and TRBJ2-7; 10 nucleotides match TRBD2. Germline-derived CDR1 and CDR2 are DFQATT and SNEGSKA (reference sequence). The CDR3 covers 18 residues. The V and J ends lost 3 bases and 0 bases, in that order; junction bases with no gene match: 14. Here the CDR3 reads CSASRGQPGLADSYEQYF. CDR3 DNA: TGCAGTGCTAGTCGGGGACAGCCTGGACTAGCGGACTCCTACGAGCAGTACTTC.